The T cell receptor (beta chain) described here comes from a study of T cell repertoires in cytomegalovirus infection. Turning to the study itself: Public TCR beta signatures indicated both CMV infection and matching HLA type. Study-level results: HLA-C-restricted, CMV-specific TCR beta clonotypes were dominant ex vivo. Cumulative public TCR beta family frequency identified carriers of CMV plus the relevant HLA.

This clonotype was detected a few times. Its antigen is undetermined. V was pared by 10 bases and J by 1 base, with 10 bases between. The CDR3 spans 12 residues. Germline values: CDR1 SNHLY, CDR2 FYNNEI. TCRdb reanalysed the reads using MiXCR and keeps one entry per CDR3 protein. Here the sample spans tens of thousands of distinct CDR3 sequences, about 20% being singletons. The TCR originated in a human donor in good health (CMV status not recorded). Some clones in this sample may be carry-over from other donors' samples. This material consisted of CD8+ T cells from cultured PBMCs, taken from culture after CMV antigen stimulation. The rearrangement joins TRBV2 to TRBJ1-1; D perhaps matches TRBD1 (6 bases). The CDR3 reads CAIRTANTEAFF. CDR3 bases: TGTGCCATCCGGACAGCGAACACTGAAGCTTTCTTT.